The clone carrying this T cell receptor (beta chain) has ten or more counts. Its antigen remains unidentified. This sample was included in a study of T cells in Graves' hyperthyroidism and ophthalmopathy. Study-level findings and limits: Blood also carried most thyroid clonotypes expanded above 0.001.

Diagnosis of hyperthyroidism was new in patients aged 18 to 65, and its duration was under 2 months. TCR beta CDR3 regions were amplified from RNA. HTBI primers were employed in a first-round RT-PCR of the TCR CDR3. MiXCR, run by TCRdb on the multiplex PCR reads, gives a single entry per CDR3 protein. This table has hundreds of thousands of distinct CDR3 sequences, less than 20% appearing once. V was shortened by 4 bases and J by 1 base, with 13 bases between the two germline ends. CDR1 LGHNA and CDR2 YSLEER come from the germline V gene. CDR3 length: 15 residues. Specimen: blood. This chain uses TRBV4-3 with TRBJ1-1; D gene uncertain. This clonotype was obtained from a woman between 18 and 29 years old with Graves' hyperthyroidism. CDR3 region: CASSPPVRQNTEAFF. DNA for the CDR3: TGCGCCAGCAGCCCCCCGGTTCGGCAGAACACTGAAGCTTTCTTT.